The 27 T cell receptor beta chains reported below all come from one sample, sequenced in a study of blood T cell repertoires in COVID-19. TCRdb's table, derived via immunoSEQ multiplex PCR, lists solely in-frame clones and lacks some. There are approximately 150,000 clones in the sample; around nine tenths occur only once, and over 8.5% lies in the top ten. The specimen was peripheral blood. These TCRs come from a woman in her fifties or sixties with active or convalescent COVID-19.

This clone has a single count. The gene calls are TRBV6-2 or TRBV6-3 and TRBJ2-2; D not certain. The CDR3 has 15 residues. CDR1 and CDR2 (germline): MNHEY, SVGEGT. Trimming stripped 2 bases from V and 3 bases from J, with 10 bases between. Written as DNA, the CDR3 is TGTGCCAGCAGTTACGTGATAGTTTACACCGGGGAGCTGTTTTTT. This sequence encodes CASSYVIVYTGELFF.

The chain links TRBV6-5 to TRBJ1-2; D is possibly TRBD1 (6 bases). The CDR3 totals 13 residues. Germline CDR1 and CDR2: MNHEY and SVGAGI. V dropped 0 bases and J dropped 8 bases, with 10 bases sitting between them. The CDR3 sequence is CASSYSTGSGYTF. The CDR3 DNA sequence: TGTGCCAGCAGTTACTCGACAGGCTCCGGCTACACCTTC.

The V and J genes are TRBV7-2 and TRBJ2-7, with 9 bases matching TRBD2. The V segment lost 1 base and the J segment 6 bases; nucleotides outside the gene matches: 4. This CDR3 has 14 residues. CDR1 is SGHTA, CDR2 FQGNSA, per germline. Written as DNA, the CDR3 is TGTGCCAGCAGCTTAGTAGCGGGAGCCACCGAGCAGTACTTC. It yields the protein CASSLVAGATEQYF.

V gene TRBV5-1 combines with J gene TRBJ2-7; 9 bases fit TRBD1. CDR1 is SGHRS, CDR2 YFSETQ, per germline. Trimming removed 4 bases from V and 2 bases from J; junction bases left unmatched: 7. The CDR3 runs to 15 residues. CDR3 in DNA: TGCGCCAGCAGCCCACCGGGACAGGGCACCTACGAGCAGTACTTC. Protein sequence: CASSPPGQGTYEQYF. The full variable domain, its missing parts supplied by reference TRBV5-1 and TRBJ2-7, is KAGVTQTPRYLIKTRGQQVTLSCSPISGHRSVSWYQQTPGQGLQFLFEYFSETQRNKGNFPGRFSGRQFSNSRSEMNVSTLELGDSALYLCASSPPGQGTYEQYFGPGTRLTVT.

The chain combines TRBV5-4 with TRBJ2-5; possibly TRBD2 for D (5 bases). Deletions cut 1 base from V and 5 bases from J, with 9 bases between. This CDR3 contains 13 residues. Germline CDR1 reads SGHNT; CDR2 reads YYREEE (reference sequence). The CDR3 coding sequence is TGTGCCAGCAGCTTGAGGAGGAGCGAGACCCAGTACTTC. Translated: CASSLRRSETQYF.

The chain couples TRBV12-3 or TRBV12-4 to TRBJ1-4; D call uncertain. CDR3 length equals 13 residues. Trimming took 3 bases from V and 7 from J, leaving 9 bases between them. CDR3 sequence (DNA): TGTGCCAGCAGTTTCTATTTAGTTGAAAAACTGTTTTTT. This gives the protein CASSFYLVEKLFF.

The chain is built from TRBV19 and TRBJ2-2, with D possibly matching TRBD1 (6 bases). The CDR3 is made up of 12 amino acids. Between the trimmed V and J ends, which lost 8 bases and 4 bases, there was a span of 8 bases. Germline CDR1 LNHDA, CDR2 SQIVND (reference sequence). The CDR3 bases are TGTGCCAGTCAAGGGGGCACCGGGGAGCTGTTTTTT. Protein: CASQGGTGELFF.

The rearrangement links TRBV19 to TRBJ1-1; TRBD1 might be the D (6 bases). Germline V gene sequence: CDR1 LNHDA, CDR2 SQIVND (reference sequence). V gave up 10 bases and J gave up 1 base, with 10 bases separating them. This CDR3 is built from 12 residues. CDR3 amino acids: CATEQGNTEAFF. The CDR3 DNA is TGTGCCACCGAACAGGGGAACACTGAAGCTTTCTTT. Together with reference TRBV19 and TRBJ1-1, the CDR3 gives the full variable domain: DGGITQSPKYLFRKEGQNVTLSCEQNLNHDAMYWYRQDPGQGLRLIYYSQIVNDFQKGDIAEGYSVSREKKESFPLTVTSAQKNPTAFYLCATEQGNTEAFFGQGTRLTVV.

The chain employs TRBV18 and TRBJ1-5; D unresolved. The germline gives CDR1 KGHSH, CDR2 LQKENI. V lost 3 bases and J lost 0, with 9 bases in between. The CDR3 totals 15 residues. In DNA form, the CDR3 reads TGTGCCAGCTCACCGATTCAGAATAGCAATCAGCCCCAGCATTTT. Its translation: CASSPIQNSNQPQHF.

This sequence joins TRBV2 and TRBJ1-1; a weak D match, TRBD1 (6 bases). Trimming removed 5 bases at V and 2 bases at J, with 18 bases between. Germline V gene data show CDR1 as SNHLY and CDR2 as FYNNEI. This CDR3 region has 16 residues. The CDR3: CASSFPPGGANTEAFF. The CDR3 region has the DNA TGTGCCAGCAGTTTCCCCCCGGGGGGGGCTAACACTGAAGCTTTCTTT. Together with reference TRBV2 and TRBJ1-1, the CDR3 gives the full variable domain: EPEVTQTPSHQVTQMGQEVILRCVPISNHLYFYWYRQILGQKVEFLVSFYNNEISEKSEIFDDQFSVERPDGSNFTLKIRSTKLEDSAMYFCASSFPPGGANTEAFFGQGTRLTVV.

The V gene is TRBV27, the J gene TRBJ2-3; D uncertain. The CDR3 extends over 13 amino acids. CDR1 is MNHEY, CDR2 SMNVEV, per germline (reference sequence). V lost 3 bases to trimming and J lost 5 bases, with 9 bases between them. CDR3 coding DNA: TGTGCCAGCAGTTTTTCTACCGGAGATACGCAGTATTTT. It specifies CASSFSTGDTQYF.

This clone was counted between two and nine times. The chain couples TRBV18 to TRBJ1-1, with 8 bases aligning to TRBD1. Germline lookup yields CDR1 KGHSH and CDR2 LQKENI. V dropped 3 bases and J dropped 3; count of bases not matched to a gene: 3. The CDR3 covers 14 residues. CDR3 sequence: CASSPGQGYTEAFF. In DNA form, the CDR3 reads TGTGCCAGCTCACCTGGACAGGGTTACACTGAAGCTTTCTTT.

V and J are TRBV4-2 and TRBJ2-3; possibly TRBD2 for D (5 bases). The germline V and J ends were trimmed by 4 bases and 1 base, with 18 bases remaining between them. There are 17 residues in the CDR3. The V gene's germline CDR1 is LGHNA and CDR2 YNFKEQ. The CDR3 coding sequence is TGTGCCAGCAGCCTTCAACGAGAGGGTTGGGGCACAGATACGCAGTATTTT. As protein: CASSLQREGWGTDTQYF.

V usage is TRBV27 and J usage is TRBJ2-1; 7 nucleotides agree with TRBD2. The CDR3 runs to 15 residues. With 7 bases clipped from V and 0 bases from J, the junction kept 6 bases outside the gene matches. Germline CDR1 and CDR2: MNHEY and SMNVEV (reference sequence). CDR3 loop: CASKKPGGSYNEQFF. The CDR3 nucleotides read TGTGCCAGCAAAAAGCCGGGGGGCTCCTACAATGAGCAGTTCTTC.

The chain joins TRBV20-1 to TRBJ2-1; no definite D call. Trimming cost V 3 bases and J 6 bases, with 12 bases left between them. The CDR3 is made up of 13 amino acids. CDR1 is DFQATT and CDR2 is SNEGSKA in the germline V gene (reference sequence). The CDR3 coding sequence is TGCAGTGCTAGTCATCTTCAGTTCAATGAGCAGTTCTTC. Translation gives CSASHLQFNEQFF.

Comments on this clone: Its ends do not fully match the called genes, so a read error is possible. The V and J genes are TRBV2 and TRBJ2-6, with D unresolved. CDR1 and CDR2 (germline): SNHLY, FYNNEI. The CDR3 contains 17 residues. Here the CDR3 DNA reads TGTGCCAACAGTGAAACGCGAACTACTTCTGGGGCCAACGTCCTGACTTTC. Its translation: CANSETRTTSGANVLTF. The whole variable domain, remainder taken from reference TRBV2 and TRBJ2-6, is EPEVTQTPSHQVTQMGQEVILRCVPISNHLYFYWYRQILGQKVEFLVSFYNNEISEKSEIFDDQFSVERPDGSNFTLKIRSTKLEDSAMYFCANSETRTTSGANVLTFGAGSRLTVL.

This chain connects TRBV18 to TRBJ1-1, with D perhaps matching TRBD1 (6 bases). The V gene's germline CDR1 is KGHSH and CDR2 LQKENI. Trimming pared 0 bases from V and 4 bases from J, leaving 12 bases between. This CDR3 contains 15 residues. CDR3 in amino acids: CASSPPDRFGTEAFF. Written as DNA, the CDR3 is TGTGCCAGCTCACCACCCGACAGGTTCGGCACTGAAGCTTTCTTT. Based on the CDR3 plus reference TRBV18 and TRBJ1-1, the full variable domain is NAGVMQNPRHLVRRRGQEARLRCSPMKGHSHVYWYRQLPEEGLKFMVYLQKENIIDESGMPKERFSAEFPKEGPSILRIQQVVRGDSAAYFCASSPPDRFGTEAFFGQGTRLTVV.

V is TRBV2 and J is TRBJ1-2; D is unclear. The CDR3 has 13 residues. Germline CDR1 reads SNHLY; CDR2 reads FYNNEI. The V gene lost 6 bases and the J gene lost 2 bases, with 10 bases spanning the gap. CDR3 coding DNA: TGTGCCAGCAGATTAGGACTGAACTATGGCTACACCTTC. Translated, it gives CASRLGLNYGYTF.

This clone was counted a few times. At one end the junction does not follow the germline gene, possibly because of a read error. V is TRBV6-2 or TRBV6-3 and J is TRBJ2-3; 9 bases fit TRBD2. The CDR3 spans 15 residues. Germline V gene data show CDR1 as MNHEY and CDR2 as SVGEGT. CDR3 loop: CASGPTGTSKDTQYF. The CDR3 bases are TGTGCCAGCGGCCCGACCGGGACTAGCAAAGATACGCAGTATTTT.

CDR3 bases: TGCGCCAGCAGCCAAGTACTAGCGGAGTACTACAATGAGCAGTTCTTC. This encodes CASSQVLAEYYNEQFF. V is TRBV4-1 and J is TRBJ2-1, with 8 bases fitting TRBD2. J lost 3 bases, V lost 1 base, and 5 bases had no gene match. This CDR3 spans 16 amino acids. From germline, CDR1 is MGHRA and CDR2 YSYEKL.

The chain carries TRBV7-2 and TRBJ1-6, with D perhaps matching TRBD1 (6 bases). CDR3 size: 15 residues. Germline loops: CDR1 SGHTA, CDR2 FQGNSA. V was trimmed by 1 base and J by 8 bases, leaving 12 bases between them. In nucleotides, the CDR3 is TGTGCCAGCAGCTTAGGGCAGGACAGTGATTCACCCCTCCACTTT. Its translation is CASSLGQDSDSPLHF.

This chain connects TRBV10-3 to TRBJ2-7; 11 nucleotides match TRBD2. Germline loops: CDR1 ENHRY, CDR2 SYGVKD. This CDR3 is built from 17 residues. With V trimmed by 1 base and J by 2 bases, 7 bases remained unmatched. CDR3 sequence (DNA): TGTGCCATCAGTGAGTTTGGGCTAGCGGGGGGTACCTACGAGCAGTACTTC. Translated: CAISEFGLAGGTYEQYF.

This rearrangement joins TRBV7-9 to TRBJ2-5; tentative D call: TRBD1 (6 bases). The CDR3 is 18 amino acids. Per the germline V gene, CDR1 is SEHNR and CDR2 is FQNEAQ (reference sequence). The V and J ends lost 2 bases and 0 bases respectively, with 19 bases between them. CDR3 sequence: CASSLFLFMTGHQETQYF. Written as DNA, the CDR3 is TGTGCCAGCAGCTTATTCCTTTTTATGACAGGCCACCAAGAGACCCAGTACTTC.

J is TRBJ2-1 and V is TRBV2; 7 nucleotides align to TRBD2. The CDR3 length is 17 residues. The germline V gene encodes CDR1 SNHLY and CDR2 FYNNEI. Trimming removed 5 bases from V and 0 bases from J; junction bases left unmatched: 10. In nucleotides, the CDR3 is TGTGCCAGCAGTCCCTACCCTAGCGGTACCTCCTACAATGAGCAGTTCTTC. Its translation: CASSPYPSGTSYNEQFF.

J is TRBJ1-3 and V is TRBV11-2; D uncertain. CDR3 size: 15 residues. Trimming removed 5 bases from V and 0 bases from J, with 11 bases in between. Germline lookup yields CDR1 SGHAT and CDR2 FQNNGV. CDR3 DNA sequence: TGTGCCAGCAGCCCCGCAGGATCCTCTGGAAACACCATATATTTT. It yields the protein CASSPAGSSGNTIYF.

The rearrangement joins TRBV20-1 to TRBJ1-2, with TRBD1 identical over 9 bases. Trimming removed 3 bases from V and 4 bases from J; junction bases left unmatched: 6. Germline assignment: CDR1 DFQATT and CDR2 SNEGSKA (reference sequence). The CDR3 is made up of 14 amino acids. CDR3 DNA: TGCAGTGCTAGTCCCGGGACAGGGACCTATGGCTACACCTTC. Encoded protein: CSASPGTGTYGYTF.

This clone appeared a few times. The rearrangement uses TRBV24-1 and TRBJ2-2; TRBD1 might be the D (6 bases). The germline V and J ends were trimmed by 9 bases and 3 bases, with 10 bases remaining between them. The CDR3 extends over 13 amino acids. Germline lookup yields CDR1 KGHDR and CDR2 SFDVKD. The CDR3 loop is CATADSYTGELFF. The CDR3 DNA is TGTGCCACCGCGGACAGTTACACCGGGGAGCTGTTTTTT.